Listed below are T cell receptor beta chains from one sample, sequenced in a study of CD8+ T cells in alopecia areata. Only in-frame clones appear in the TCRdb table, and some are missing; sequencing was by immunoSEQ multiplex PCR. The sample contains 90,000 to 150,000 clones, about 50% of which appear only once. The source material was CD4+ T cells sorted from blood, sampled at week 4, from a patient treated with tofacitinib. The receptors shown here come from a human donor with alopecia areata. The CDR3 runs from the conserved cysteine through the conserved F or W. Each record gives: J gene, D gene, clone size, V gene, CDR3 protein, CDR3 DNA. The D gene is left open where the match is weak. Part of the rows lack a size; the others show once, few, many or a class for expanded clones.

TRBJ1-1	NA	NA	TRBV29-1	CSVVGTEAFF	TGCAGCGTTGTAGGGACTGAAGCTTTCTTT
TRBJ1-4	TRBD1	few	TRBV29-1	CSVGGQLNEKLFF	TGCAGCGTAGGGGGACAGCTTAATGAAAAACTGTTTTTT
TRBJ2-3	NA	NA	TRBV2	CASSTLDISNTDTQYF	TGTGCCAGCAGCACTCTGGACATTTCGAACACAGATACGCAGTATTTT
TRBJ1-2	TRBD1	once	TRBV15	CATSRGGRDRVGDGYTF	TGTGCCACCAGCAGAGGAGGCCGGGACAGGGTCGGTGATGGCTACACCTTC
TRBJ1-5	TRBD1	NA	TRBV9	CASSVSPGGGQPQHF	TGTGCCAGCAGCGTTAGCCCAGGGGGGGGACAGCCCCAGCATTTT
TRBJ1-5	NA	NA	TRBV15	CATSRDGRGTQHF	TGTGCCACCAGCAGAGATGGGAGGGGGACCCAGCATTTT
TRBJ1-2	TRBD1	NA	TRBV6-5	CASNDRGRGYTF	TGTGCCAGCAACGACAGGGGTCGGGGCTACACCTTC
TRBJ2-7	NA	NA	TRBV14	CASSQARQGMYEQYF	TGTGCCAGCAGCCAAGCGCGGCAGGGAATGTACGAGCAGTACTTC
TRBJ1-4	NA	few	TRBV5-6	CASSVRSEKLFF	TGTGCCAGCAGCGTACGATCAGAAAAACTGTTTTTT
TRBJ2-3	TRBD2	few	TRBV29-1	CSATRTSGSTDTQYF	TGCAGCGCGACGAGGACTAGCGGTAGCACAGATACGCAGTATTTT
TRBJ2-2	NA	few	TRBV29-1	CSVFRVGELFF	TGCAGCGTTTTCCGGGTCGGGGAGCTGTTTTTT
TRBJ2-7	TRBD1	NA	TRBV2	CASSQQGATSYEQYF	TGTGCCAGCAGTCAACAGGGGGCGACCTCCTACGAGCAGTACTTC
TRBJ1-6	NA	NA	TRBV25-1	CASSVGVQWGLHF	TGTGCCAGCAGTGTTGGGGTCCAGTGGGGCCTCCACTTT
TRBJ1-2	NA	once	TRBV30	CAWSPGRVYGYTF	TGTGCCTGGAGCCCTGGCAGGGTCTATGGCTACACCTTC
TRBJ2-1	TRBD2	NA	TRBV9	CASSLAGGRGNEQFF	TGTGCCAGCAGCCTAGCGGGGGGGCGAGGAAATGAGCAGTTCTTC
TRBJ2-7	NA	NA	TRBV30	CAWSGSLSSYEQYF	TGTGCCTGGAGTGGCTCCCTATCTTCCTACGAGCAGTACTTC
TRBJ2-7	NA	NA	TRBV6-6	CASSSPVGYEQYF	TGTGCCAGCAGTTCACCGGTCGGGTACGAGCAGTACTTC
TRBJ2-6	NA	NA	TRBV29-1	CSVEYGSLLTF	TGCAGCGTTGAATACGGCAGCCTCCTGACTTTC
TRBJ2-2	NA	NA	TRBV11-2	CASSQSVRTVNTGELFF	TGTGCCAGCAGCCAAAGTGTGAGGACAGTTAACACCGGGGAGCTGTTTTTT
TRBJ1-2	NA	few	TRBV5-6	CASREEGTGNYGYTF	TGTGCCAGCAGGGAGGAGGGAACTGGTAACTATGGCTACACCTTC
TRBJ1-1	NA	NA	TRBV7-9	CASSPWGGNTEAFF	TGTGCCAGCAGCCCCTGGGGGGGAAACACTGAAGCTTTCTTT
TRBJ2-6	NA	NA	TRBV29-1	CSVERGGLSGANVLTF	TGCAGCGTTGAAAGGGGCGGTCTCTCTGGGGCCAACGTCCTGACTTTC
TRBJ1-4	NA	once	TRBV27	CASKSGSTNEKLFF	TGTGCCAGCAAGTCGGGGTCAACTAATGAAAAACTGTTTTTT
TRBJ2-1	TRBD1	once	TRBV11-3	CASSPPDRAPGEQFF	TGTGCCAGCAGCCCGCCGGACAGGGCGCCCGGTGAGCAGTTCTTC
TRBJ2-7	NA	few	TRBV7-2	CASSYVSYEQYF	TGTGCCAGCAGTTACGTCTCCTACGAGCAGTACTTC
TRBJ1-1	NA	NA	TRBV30	CAWSTLNTEAFF	TGTGCCTGGAGTACTTTGAACACTGAAGCTTTCTTT
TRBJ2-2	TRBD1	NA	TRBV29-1	CSVRTGSFTGELFF	TGCAGCGTTCGGACAGGGTCTTTCACCGGGGAGCTGTTTTTT
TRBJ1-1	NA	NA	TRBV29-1	CSVGIGGTWDTEAFF	TGCAGCGTTGGCATCGGGGGGACGTGGGACACTGAAGCTTTCTTT
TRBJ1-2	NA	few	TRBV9	CASSPRTFAGEGYTF	TGTGCCAGCAGCCCCCGGACTTTTGCTGGGGAAGGCTACACCTTC
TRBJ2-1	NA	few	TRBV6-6	CASTSLEYNEQFF	TGTGCCAGCACTTCACTAGAATACAATGAGCAGTTCTTC
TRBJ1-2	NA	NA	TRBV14	CASSQVRGFYGYTF	TGTGCCAGCAGCCAAGTTCGGGGGTTCTATGGCTACACCTTC
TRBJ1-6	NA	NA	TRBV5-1	CASSQGTLNSPLHF	TGCGCCAGCAGCCAGGGTACCCTTAATTCACCCCTCCACTTT
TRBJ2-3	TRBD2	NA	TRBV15	CATSRDMYGRAPDTQYF	TGTGCCACCAGCAGAGATATGTACGGGAGGGCCCCAGATACGCAGTATTTT
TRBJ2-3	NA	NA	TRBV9	CASSVTPTDTQYF	TGTGCCAGCAGCGTAACGCCCACAGATACGCAGTATTTT
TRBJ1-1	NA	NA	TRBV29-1	CSLTFRGNTEAFF	TGCAGCCTTACTTTCCGGGGGAACACTGAAGCTTTCTTT
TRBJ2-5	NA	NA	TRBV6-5	CASSLTSRVSATQYF	TGTGCCAGCAGTTTAACATCCAGGGTTTCGGCGACCCAGTACTTC
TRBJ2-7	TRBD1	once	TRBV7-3	CASSSRQGDEQYF	TGTGCCAGCAGCTCCAGACAGGGTGACGAGCAGTACTTC
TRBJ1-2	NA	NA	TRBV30	CAWSVGPGNYGYTF	TGTGCCTGGAGTGTAGGGCCGGGGAACTATGGCTACACCTTC
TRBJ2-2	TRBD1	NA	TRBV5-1	CASNALGTAHTGELFF	TGCGCCAGCAACGCTCTTGGGACAGCACATACCGGGGAGCTGTTTTTT
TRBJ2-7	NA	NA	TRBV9	CASSSPRLPYEQYF	TGTGCCAGCAGCTCCCCCAGGCTCCCCTACGAGCAGTACTTC
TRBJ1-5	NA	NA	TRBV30	CAWSGQTNSNQPQHF	TGTGCCTGGAGTGGCCAGACGAATAGCAATCAGCCCCAGCATTTT
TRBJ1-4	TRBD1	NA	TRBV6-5	CASSTTGGTEKLFF	TGTGCCAGCAGCACGACAGGGGGTACTGAAAAACTGTTTTTT
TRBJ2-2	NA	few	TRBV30	CAWSWEQGMSGELFF	TGTGCCTGGAGTTGGGAGCAGGGGATGAGCGGGGAGCTGTTTTTT
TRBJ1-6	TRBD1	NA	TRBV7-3	CASSRQGADNSPLHF	TGTGCCAGCAGTCGACAGGGGGCAGATAATTCACCCCTCCACTTT
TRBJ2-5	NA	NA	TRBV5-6	CASSLSDWNLLAQYF	TGTGCCAGCAGCCTCTCCGACTGGAACCTTCTGGCCCAGTACTTC
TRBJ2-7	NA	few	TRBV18	CASSPIDNSYEQYF	TGTGCCAGCTCACCCATAGATAATTCCTACGAGCAGTACTTC
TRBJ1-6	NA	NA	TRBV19	CASSIGGWRVHF	TGTGCCAGTAGTATCGGCGGGTGGAGAGTCCACTTT
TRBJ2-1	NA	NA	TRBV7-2	CASSLIWGNEQFF	TGTGCCAGCAGCTTAATTTGGGGCAATGAGCAGTTCTTC
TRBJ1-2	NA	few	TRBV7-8	CASSSQAGRLYGYTF	TGTGCCAGCAGCTCTCAGGCAGGGAGGCTGTATGGCTACACCTTC
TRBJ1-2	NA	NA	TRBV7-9	CASSLERIGYTF	TGTGCCAGCAGCTTAGAACGAATTGGCTACACCTTC
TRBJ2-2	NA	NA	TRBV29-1	CSATTRNTGELFF	TGCAGCGCCACGACTAGAAACACCGGGGAGCTGTTTTTT
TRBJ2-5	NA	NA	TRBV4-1	CASSQSYQETQYF	TGCGCCAGCAGCCAAAGCTACCAAGAGACCCAGTACTTC
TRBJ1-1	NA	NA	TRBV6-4	CASSPGRRGATEAFF	TGTGCCAGCAGCCCGGGACGTCGGGGGGCCACTGAAGCTTTCTTT
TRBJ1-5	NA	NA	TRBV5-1	CASSIQGNQPQHF	TGCGCCAGCAGCATACAGGGAAATCAGCCCCAGCATTTT
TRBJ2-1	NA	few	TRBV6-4	CARKNPDYNEQFF	TGTGCCAGAAAAAACCCGGACTACAATGAGCAGTTCTTC